This paragraph covers one T cell receptor beta chain sequence. What this receptor recognizes is not known. Base qualities are missing; no much larger clone stands one base away. The sample is drawn from a study of blood T cell repertoires in COVID-19 (dated by TCRdb to the early 2020s). Looking at the study overall: The collaborator samples originated in the United States, Italy and Spain and spanned the acute and convalescent phases of COVID-19. Subjects who had been exposed to COVID-19, were actively infected with it, or had recovered from it provided the deeply sampled blood TCRbeta repertoires that made up the dataset. The repertoires were made available in a free public database intended to serve as a resource for research on the immune response to SARS-CoV-2. HLA class I and class II types, where available, came from metadata supplied by the sample provider rather than from assay-based typing. The samples were drawn from the first 160 participants of the ongoing ImmuneRACE study and from more than 1,000 subjects provided by 6 global collaborators. The prospective study material was composed of cDNA or gDNA derived from T cells, B-cell-depleted T cells, or PBMCs. The sample metadata nearly always contained a de-identified subject ID, COVID-19 status, age in years and sex.

A distance of 3 bases separates the germline ends of V and J, which lose 6 bases and 0 bases respectively. CDR1 is given as MDHEN and CDR2 as SYDVKM, both from the germline V gene. Spanning cysteine to phenylalanine, the CDR3 consists of 11 amino acids. Only the CDR3 region is kept as DNA, spanning 33 bases read in frame from base 1. Points the paper makes about the study in general: The amount of clinical and demographic metadata varied by source and participant and was provided uncurated.

TCRbeta CDR3 regions were amplified from genomic DNA by means of the immunoSEQ Assay, a bias-controlled multiplex PCR. The study's processing was this. The number of nucleated cells in each sample was estimated from the amplification of reference gene primers within the assay. To quantify the absolute abundance of each unique TCRbeta CDR3 rearrangement, sequence reads were collapsed and filtered. For each sample, productive Simpson clonality was calculated as the square root of Simpson's diversity index over productive rearrangements. The immuneACCESS repertoire file appears here via TCRdb, limited to in-frame rearrangements. These files lack a portion of the clones; in checked studies, under half of the deficit traces to unresolved V genes, and the cause of the others is not known. That table furnishes V, J and clone size, whereas the DNA furnished D and trimming. The sample data list roughly 260,000 clones, and about 88% of these were observed just once. The ten largest make up 2.1% of the sample.

A second Seattle source provided samples from volunteer blood donors who had recovered from COVID-19. Collaborating institutions collected whole blood in K2EDTA tubes following their own protocols. For TCRbeta analysis, collaborators shipped samples as frozen whole blood, isolated PBMCs, or DNA extracted from either of those sample types. The chain was built from TRBV28 and TRBJ2-7, with the D gene not confidently named. This TCR was recovered from a woman aged 35 to 49 who had recovered from COVID-19. Sequenced: peripheral blood. The CDR3 region reads CASRHSYEQYF. In nucleotides, the sequence is TGTGCCAGCAGACACTCCTACGAGCAGTACTTC.